These 2 T cell receptor beta chains share one sample of origin, sequenced in a study of blood T cell repertoires in COVID-19. Sequencing used immunoSEQ multiplex PCR; TCRdb keeps in-frame clones, though not all of them. The profile shows some 87,000 clones, around 87% of them singletons. Material: peripheral blood. Receptors originate from a human donor in a cohort sampled during active COVID-19.

This clone was observed a handful of times. The gene calls are TRBV12-5 and TRBJ2-5, with D possibly matching TRBD1 (6 bases). The CDR3 totals 14 residues. Trimming stripped 7 bases from V and 4 bases from J, with 16 bases between. Germline V lookup: CDR1 LGHNT, CDR2 FRNRAP. The CDR3 is CASAQGTGPETQYF. Here the CDR3 DNA reads TGTGCTAGTGCTCAAGGCACAGGGCCAGAGACCCAGTACTTC.

This clone was observed a few times. The V gene is TRBV19, the J gene TRBJ2-7; possible D gene TRBD1, 6 bases. The V gene's germline CDR1 is LNHDA and CDR2 SQIVND (reference sequence). V was trimmed by 5 bases and J by 1 base, leaving 15 bases between them. The CDR3 has 15 amino acids. The CDR3 region is CASSLHGQTSYEQYF. The CDR3 nucleotides read TGTGCCAGTAGTCTTCATGGACAGACTTCCTACGAGCAGTACTTC.